These 21 T cell receptor beta chains originate from one sample sequenced in a study of identical twins. TCRdb analysed the 5' RACE reads with MiXCR anew, one entry per CDR3 protein. Of approximately 220,000 distinct CDR3 sequences in the sample, about 7.5% were seen once. The data were also submitted as part of a second study, on yellow fever vaccine responses in identical twins.

The sequencing sample was made of memory (CD45RO+) T cells sorted from blood. Receptors were obtained from a woman aged 18-35 years in good health.

The V and J genes are TRBV9 and TRBJ2-7; TRBD1 or TRBD2 may be the D gene (5 bases each). CDR3 size: 13 residues. Per germline, CDR1 SGDLS and CDR2 YYNGEE. V gave up 2 bases and J gave up 4 bases, with 10 bases separating them. DNA of the CDR3: TGTGCCAGCAGCGTTGGGGACGCATACGAGCAGTACTTC. This translates into CASSVGDAYEQYF.

This clonotype was counted at least ten times. This chain links TRBV12-3 or TRBV12-4 with TRBJ2-7, with a possible D match to TRBD1 (6 bases). Trimming pared 3 bases from V and 6 bases from J, leaving 12 bases between. This CDR3 spans 13 amino acids. The CDR3 loop is CASSLGAGAEQYF. The DNA of the CDR3 is TGTGCCAGCAGTTTGGGGGCAGGTGCCGAGCAGTACTTC.

There are a few counts of this clonotype. The genes are TRBV5-1 and TRBJ2-3; perhaps TRBD2 as D (5 bases). Germline V lookup: CDR1 SGHRS, CDR2 YFSETQ. The CDR3 has 14 amino acids. V was clipped by 4 bases and J by 4 bases, with 13 bases between them. CDR3 nucleotide sequence: TGCGCCAGCAGCAAAGAGCGGAGCTCAGATACGCAGTATTTT. It translates to CASSKERSSDTQYF. The whole variable domain, remainder taken from reference TRBV5-1 and TRBJ2-3, is KAGVTQTPRYLIKTRGQQVTLSCSPISGHRSVSWYQQTPGQGLQFLFEYFSETQRNKGNFPGRFSGRQFSNSRSEMNVSTLELGDSALYLCASSKERSSDTQYFGPGTRLTVL.

The sample holds many counts of this clonotype. The genes are TRBV7-2 and TRBJ2-1; TRBD1 might be the D (6 bases). Trimming shortened V by 5 bases and J by 7 bases, and 12 bases separated the two germline ends. CDR1 and CDR2 from the germline V gene are SGHTA and FQGNSA. The CDR3 spans 13 residues. The chain's CDR3 is CASSNPGENEQFF. In nucleotides, the CDR3 is TGTGCCAGCAGCAATCCAGGGGAGAATGAGCAGTTCTTC. Filled out from reference TRBV7-2 and TRBJ2-1, the complete variable domain reads GAGVSQSPSNKVTEKGKDVELRCDPISGHTALYWYRQSLGQGLEFLIYFQGNSAPDKSGLPSDRFSAERTGGSVSTLTIQRTQQEDSAVYLCASSNPGENEQFFGPGTRLTVL.

This clonotype was observed many times. The chain is built from TRBV28 and TRBJ1-1; D is unclear. Deletions cut 3 bases from V and 5 bases from J, with 16 bases between. This CDR3 is built from 15 residues. Germline values: CDR1 MDHEN, CDR2 SYDVKM. The CDR3 DNA reads as TGTGCCAGCAGTTTTAGCCTCGGGCGTGGTACTGAAGCTTTCTTT. Translation gives CASSFSLGRGTEAFF. The complete variable domain, with remaining parts taken from reference TRBV28 and TRBJ1-1, reads DVKVTQSSRYLVKRTGEKVFLECVQDMDHENMFWYRQDPGLGLRLIYFSYDVKMKEKGDIPEGYSVSREKKERFSLILESASTNQTSMYLCASSFSLGRGTEAFFGQGTRLTVV.

In its sample, this clonotype was seen many times. The V call is TRBV4-3, the J call TRBJ2-3; possible D gene TRBD2, 6 bases. Per germline, CDR1 LGHNA and CDR2 YSLEER. The CDR3 runs 16 residues. Deletions cut 0 bases from V and 0 bases from J, with 10 bases between. The CDR3 spells CASSQDSGESTDTQYF. CDR3 sequence (DNA): TGCGCCAGCAGCCAAGATTCGGGGGAAAGCACAGATACGCAGTATTTT.

This clonotype has a handful of counts. The chain has TRBV12-2 and TRBJ2-2; the DNA was not compared with TRBD1, the D call given in the table. TRBV12-2 is assigned pseudogene status. The CDR3 loop spans 21 amino acids. CDR3 amino acids: CASRLTQEDPGQGSSGGELFF. The CDR3, as DNA: TGTGCAAGTCGCTTAACCCAAGAAGACCCGGGACAGGGTTCGTCTGGCGGGGAGCTGTTTTTT.

This clonotype turned up a few times. At one boundary the junction diverges from the germline segment, which might be a read error. V gene TRBV29-1 combines with J gene TRBJ2-5, with 7 bases that match TRBD1. Germline CDR1 SQVTM, CDR2 ANQGSEA. This CDR3 spans 12 amino acids. The CDR3 reads CGVRQGSETQYF. In nucleotides, the CDR3 is TGCGGCGTTAGACAGGGTTCAGAGACCCAGTACTTC.

This clonotype was seen at least ten times. The chain joins TRBV12-3 or TRBV12-4 to TRBJ1-1, with D possibly matching TRBD1 (5 bases). Deletions cut 5 bases from V and 5 bases from J, with 15 bases between. The length of the CDR3 is 14 residues. The CDR3, as DNA: TGTGCCAGCAGTACGGCACAGGTTCGGACTGAAGCTTTCTTT. This encodes CASSTAQVRTEAFF.

There are a few counts of this clonotype. The J gene is TRBJ2-3, the V gene TRBV20-1, with 12 bases lining up with TRBD2. Germline CDR1 and CDR2: DFQATT and SNEGSKA (reference sequence). The V and J ends lost 3 bases and 0 bases, in that order; junction bases with no gene match: 16. The CDR3 is 20 residues long. The CDR3 sequence: CSARGAKLAGGHTSTDTQYF. The CDR3 DNA sequence: TGCAGTGCTAGGGGTGCGAAACTAGCGGGAGGACACACTAGCACAGATACGCAGTATTTT.

As to this clonotype: Sequence at one end of the junction differs from germline and may be a read error. The chain joins TRBV5-6 to TRBJ1-2, with D unresolved. CDR3 size: 11 residues. Germline V gene sequence: CDR1 SGHDT, CDR2 YYEEEE. CDR3 DNA sequence: TGTACCAGCAGCTGGGCTGGGGGCTACACCTTC. Amino acids: CTSSWAGGYTF.

The J gene is TRBJ2-6, the V gene TRBV20-1; 10 bases map to TRBD1. V was pared by 4 bases and J by 1 base, with 7 bases of the junction left unmatched. Germline CDR1 is DFQATT and CDR2 is SNEGSKA (reference sequence). The CDR3 loop spans 17 amino acids. The CDR3 loop reads CSAIRQGASSGANVLTF. DNA of the CDR3: TGCAGTGCTATTAGACAGGGGGCGTCTTCTGGGGCCAACGTCCTGACTTTC.

This clonotype has more than one count but fewer than ten. The J gene is TRBJ2-2, the V gene TRBV6-1; tentative D call: TRBD2 (5 bases). V was pared by 7 bases and J by 4 bases, with 19 bases between. The CDR3 sequence is 16 residues long. Germline V gene sequence: CDR1 MNHNS, CDR2 SASEGT. Here the CDR3 reads CASTNWGDVATGELFF. CDR3 nucleotide sequence: TGTGCCAGCACCAACTGGGGAGACGTGGCCACCGGGGAGCTGTTTTTT.

CDR3 sequence (DNA): TGCGCCAGCAGCCCCTTTCTAAATTCGAACGAGCAGTACTTC. Protein sequence: CASSPFLNSNEQYF. The V and J genes are TRBV5-1 and TRBJ2-7; D is uncertain. Between the trimmed V and J ends, which lost 4 bases and 5 bases, there was a span of 16 bases. CDR1 is SGHRS and CDR2 is YFSETQ in the germline V gene. CDR3 size: 14 residues. The complete variable domain, with remaining parts taken from reference TRBV5-1 and TRBJ2-7, reads KAGVTQTPRYLIKTRGQQVTLSCSPISGHRSVSWYQQTPGQGLQFLFEYFSETQRNKGNFPGRFSGRQFSNSRSEMNVSTLELGDSALYLCASSPFLNSNEQYFGPGTRLTVT.

This clonotype came up a few times. The V call is TRBV6-5, the J call TRBJ2-7; D might be TRBD1 (6 bases). CDR3 length: 14 residues. Germline V gene sequence: CDR1 MNHEY, CDR2 SVGAGI. The germline V and J ends were trimmed by 2 bases and 0 bases, with 8 bases remaining between them. The CDR3: CASSYPDSSYEQYF. In DNA, the CDR3 is TGTGCCAGCAGTTACCCGGACAGCTCCTACGAGCAGTACTTC.

The V gene is TRBV12-3 or TRBV12-4, the J gene TRBJ2-2; 9 nucleotides agree with TRBD1. The CDR3 length is 13 residues. The V gene end was trimmed by 8 bases and the J gene end by 6 bases; junction bases not matched to a gene: 4. CDR3 nucleotide sequence: TGTGCCAGCGGACAGGGGAGGGCCGGGGAGCTGTTTTTT. Protein product: CASGQGRAGELFF.

This clonotype occurred many times. This rearrangement joins TRBV12-3 or TRBV12-4 to TRBJ1-4, with D possibly TRBD1 on 5 matching bases. The CDR3 length is 15 residues. Deletions cut 5 bases from V and 7 bases from J, with 17 bases between. The CDR3 region is CASSPPFGGAEKLFF. CDR3 nucleotide sequence: TGTGCCAGCAGTCCTCCTTTCGGGGGAGCTGAAAAACTGTTTTTT.

This clonotype came up many times. The chain is built from TRBV12-3 or TRBV12-4 and TRBJ2-3, with D hard to call. The CDR3 is 11 amino acids. V was shortened by 5 bases and J by 5 bases, with 5 bases between the two germline ends. CDR3 region: CASSDLDTQYF. The CDR3, as DNA: TGTGCCAGCAGTGACCTAGATACGCAGTATTTT.

This clonotype showed up many times. The chain joins TRBV12-3 or TRBV12-4 to TRBJ2-1; D tentatively fits TRBD1 or TRBD2 (6 bases each). V lost 2 bases and J lost 15, with 14 bases in between. The CDR3 totals 12 residues. The CDR3, as DNA: TGTGCCAGCAGTTTATTGGGGGGCCGCGGGTTCTTC. Amino acids: CASSLLGGRGFF.

This chain uses TRBV12-3 or TRBV12-4 with TRBJ2-5; 9 bases align to TRBD2. V shed 3 bases, J shed 4 bases, and the junction held 6 bases outside the gene matches. CDR3 length: 15 residues. The CDR3 coding sequence is TGTGCCAGCAGTTTCGTAGCGGGAGCGGGAGAGACCCAGTACTTC. It is translated as CASSFVAGAGETQYF.

The chain joins TRBV5-1 to TRBJ1-2; 8 bases line up with TRBD1. Trimming removed 5 bases from V and 7 bases from J; junction bases left unmatched: 10. This CDR3 region has 14 residues. Germline assignment: CDR1 SGHRS and CDR2 YFSETQ. The CDR3 DNA sequence: TGCGCCAGCAGGGAACCAGGGGGCGCGAGTGGCTACACCTTC. Protein: CASREPGGASGYTF. Based on the CDR3 plus reference TRBV5-1 and TRBJ1-2, the full variable domain is KAGVTQTPRYLIKTRGQQVTLSCSPISGHRSVSWYQQTPGQGLQFLFEYFSETQRNKGNFPGRFSGRQFSNSRSEMNVSTLELGDSALYLCASREPGGASGYTFGSGTRLTVV.